This T cell receptor (beta chain) came from a study of T cells in Graves' hyperthyroidism and ophthalmopathy. At the level of the study: The authors collected peripheral blood at initial diagnosis, before any treatment. Overall study findings and caveats: The authors' 13 V-J model separated ophthalmopathy from stable hyperthyroidism. Model output signaled ophthalmopathy a median 6.5 months ahead of onset.

Amplified regions were TCR beta CDR3 sequences from RNA transcripts. The TCR CDR3 first-round RT-PCR relied on the HTBI primer set. TCRdb redid the calling of the multiplex PCR reads with MiXCR, one entry per CDR3 protein. The sample lists 550,000 to 850,000 distinct CDR3 sequences, roughly a sixth occurring once. This clonotype turned up a few times. Its matching antigen is unknown. CDR3 length equals 14 residues. Germline loops: CDR1 MNHEY, CDR2 SMNVEV (reference sequence). With 6 bases removed from V and 4 bases from J, the gap between germline ends came to 15 bases. Preceding any ophthalmopathy symptoms, the blood sample dates from first hyperthyroidism diagnosis.

The TCR originated in a woman in her forties or fifties with Graves' hyperthyroidism that later progressed to Graves' ophthalmopathy. The source material was blood. The chain is built from TRBV27 and TRBJ1-2; perhaps TRBD1 as D (6 bases). The CDR3 DNA sequence: TGTGCCAGCAGCCCTGCAGGGGTTCTCTATGGCTACACCTTC. The encoded protein is CASSPAGVLYGYTF.